This TCR beta chain was identified in a study of glioma-infiltrating T cells after dendritic cell vaccination. Time point described: after dendritic cell vaccination, including at tumor progression/relapse. The CDR3 extends over 15 amino acids. The V and J ends lost 0 bases and 0 bases respectively, with 10 bases between them. CDR1 and CDR2 (germline): SGHRS, YFSETQ. This clone was found a few times. Other DNA sequences in this sample translate to the same CDR3. Sequenced by immunoSEQ multiplex PCR; TCRdb stores in-frame clones only, minus some. The sample has fewer than 75,000 clones; more than 75% are singletons.

This sequence joins TRBV5-1 and TRBJ2-7, with TRBD2 as a possible D gene (5 bases). The sample in question was blood, obtained after dendritic cell vaccination. This clonotype was sampled from a human donor with glioblastoma. CDR3 nucleotides: TGCGCCAGCAGCTTGGAATCGGGATTCTCCTACGAGCAGTACTTC. It yields the protein CASSLESGFSYEQYF.